A single sample gave rise to the 9 T cell receptor beta chains below, sequenced in a study of T cells in Graves' hyperthyroidism and ophthalmopathy. RNA transcripts gave rise to amplified TCR beta CDR3 regions. The HTBI primer set was used in a first-round RT-PCR of the TCR CDR3. TCRdb recomputed calls from the multiplex PCR reads with MiXCR, one row per CDR3 protein. This sample has 350,000 to 450,000 distinct CDR3 sequences, with 11% to 15% found just once. Sequencing used blood. These receptors were collected from a woman aged 55-69 years with Graves' hyperthyroidism.

This clonotype was counted ten times or more. This chain connects TRBV29-1 to TRBJ2-7; 12 nucleotides agree with TRBD2. J gave up 5 bases and V 4 bases, and 6 bases lay outside the gene matches. CDR3 length equals 14 residues. The V gene's germline CDR1 is SQVTM and CDR2 ANQGSEA. CDR3 in amino acids: CSVGETSGRDEQYF. DNA of the CDR3: TGCAGCGTTGGTGAGACTAGCGGGAGAGACGAGCAGTACTTC.

Only a few counts were recorded for this clonotype. The chain has TRBV12-3 or TRBV12-4 and TRBJ1-2; no reliable D call. V lost 2 bases and J lost 6, with 10 bases in between. The CDR3 has 13 residues. The CDR3 protein is CASSLRERDGYTF. The CDR3 nucleotides are TGTGCCAGCAGTTTAAGGGAAAGGGATGGCTACACCTTC.

The V call is TRBV28, the J call TRBJ2-1, with 12 bases matching TRBD1. The CDR3 runs 14 residues. Germline V CDR1 and CDR2: MDHEN, SYDVKM. J gave up 9 bases and V 9 bases, and 9 bases lay outside the gene matches. The CDR3 spells CASLLAGQGAEQFF. The CDR3, as DNA: TGTGCCAGTCTCCTGGCGGGACAGGGGGCTGAGCAGTTCTTC. Using reference TRBV28 and TRBJ2-1 for the parts outside the CDR3, the full variable domain is DVKVTQSSRYLVKRTGEKVFLECVQDMDHENMFWYRQDPGLGLRLIYFSYDVKMKEKGDIPEGYSVSREKKERFSLILESASTNQTSMYLCASLLAGQGAEQFFGPGTRLTVL.

In this sample, this clonotype turned up many times. CDR3 bases: TGTGCCAGCTCACCAGGGGAGAGCGAGACCCAGTACTTC. Its protein product is CASSPGESETQYF. This chain joins TRBV18 and TRBJ2-5, with TRBD2 as a possible D gene (5 bases). Germline lookup yields CDR1 KGHSH and CDR2 LQKENI. The CDR3 is made up of 13 amino acids. Trimming removed 2 bases from V and 5 bases from J, with 9 bases in between.

This clonotype has a count of ten or more. V gene TRBV12-3 or TRBV12-4 combines with J gene TRBJ2-3; TRBD2 matches at 11 bases. The CDR3 length is 17 residues. After removal of 5 bases from V and 0 bases from J, the junction contained 7 bases not matched to a gene. CDR3 sequence: CASSPRLAGSSTDTQYF. The CDR3 region has the DNA TGTGCCAGCAGTCCCAGACTAGCGGGGTCTAGCACAGATACGCAGTATTTT.

This clonotype was counted many times. The rearrangement links TRBV20-1 to TRBJ2-7; 14 bases agree with TRBD2. The CDR3 spans 19 residues. Losses at the gene ends were 3 bases for V and 2 bases for J; bases not matched to a gene: 15. The germline gives CDR1 DFQATT, CDR2 SNEGSKA (reference sequence). This chain's CDR3 is CSARGDPGLAGVAAYEQYF. CDR3 in DNA: TGCAGTGCTAGGGGAGATCCGGGACTAGCGGGAGTAGCAGCCTACGAGCAGTACTTC.

V usage is TRBV6-5 and J usage is TRBJ2-3, with TRBD2 matching 9 bases. CDR3 size: 18 residues. V trimming: 2 bases; J trimming: 0 bases; junction bases outside the gene matches: 9. Per the germline V gene, CDR1 is MNHEY and CDR2 is SVGAGI. Here the CDR3 reads CASSYETLTSGSTDTQYF. CDR3 bases: TGTGCCAGCAGTTACGAGACTTTGACTAGCGGTAGCACAGATACGCAGTATTTT.

This clonotype was counted at least ten times. The rearrangement uses TRBV5-1 and TRBJ2-1; TRBD2 matches at 14 bases. Per the germline V gene, CDR1 is SGHRS and CDR2 is YFSETQ. The CDR3 length is 17 residues. V lost 4 bases and J lost 0; bases outside the gene matches: 3. CDR3 protein: CASSTGTSGSSYNEQFF. The CDR3 region has the DNA TGCGCCAGCAGCACCGGGACTAGCGGGAGCTCCTACAATGAGCAGTTCTTC.

This rearrangement joins TRBV20-1 to TRBJ2-7; D tentatively reads TRBD1 or TRBD2 (6 bases each). CDR1 is DFQATT and CDR2 is SNEGSKA in the germline V gene (reference sequence). With 5 bases removed from V and 3 bases from J, the gap between germline ends came to 29 bases. The CDR3 covers 18 residues. The CDR3, as DNA: TGCAGTGCTCAACAGGGACTTGGGCACGGGCTAGGCGACTACGAGCAGTACTTC. As protein: CSAQQGLGHGLGDYEQYF.